The 21 T cell receptor beta chains in this list originate from one sample, sequenced in a study of tissue T cells after allogeneic stem cell transplantation. Sequencing was performed with immunoSEQ multiplex PCR; in TCRdb, only in-frame clones are kept and a portion is missing. The top ten hold approximately 7.4% of the sample, which has around 9,300 clones, approximately 50% seen once. Indicated time point: mouse harvest day 7 after allogeneic transplant. Each mouse received 10^7 T-cell-depleted marrow cells plus 10^6 splenic CD5+ T cells by tail vein. Sequencing used gut tissue. The receptor source for this set is a female BALB/c mouse given C57BL/6 T cells with graft-versus-host disease after an allogeneic hematopoietic cell transplant.

Comments on this clone: Here the gene names and germline are mouse. Read sequence stops 1 residue before the CDR3 end, and the germline J gene provides the missing end. The V gene is TRBV31, the J gene TRBJ2-5, with 8 bases aligning to TRBD2. This CDR3 has 13 residues. V gave up 1 base and J gave up 4 bases; unmatched junction bases: 1. The germline V gene encodes CDR1 GKSSPN and CDR2 SITVG. The CDR3 loop is CAWSRDWKDTQYF. The DNA read from the CDR3 is TGTGCCTGGAGTCGGGACTGGAAAGACACCCAGTAC.

This clone has a handful of counts. Genes here carry mouse names. The read comes to an end 1 residue before the CDR3 does, leaving the germline J gene to fill in the end. The chain links TRBV13-2 to TRBJ2-7; 9 nucleotides match TRBD2. The CDR3 sequence is 13 residues long. CDR1 and CDR2 from the germline V gene are NNHNN and SYGAGS (reference sequence). V lost 5 bases and J lost 1; bases outside the gene matches: 1. The sequenced CDR3 bases are TGTGCCAGCGGAACTGGGGGGTCCTATGAACAGTAC. Its translation: CASGTGGSYEQY. The entire CDR3 reads CASGTGGSYEQYF.

This clone appeared once. The junction and the germline gene differ at one end; a read error may be behind it. Gene names follow the mouse nomenclature. Here the CDR3 reads CASGDARGDSDYTF. The sequenced CDR3 bases are TGTGCCAGCGGTGATGCTCGGGGCGACTCCGACTACACC. This sequence joins TRBV13-1 and TRBJ1-2; perhaps TRBD1 as D (5 bases). From the germline J gene comes the end of the CDR3, since the read stops 1 residue before it. Germline CDR1 is NSHNY and CDR2 is SYGAGN. The CDR3 length is 14 residues.

Concerning this clone: The gene names given are mouse names. The read stops 1 residue short of the end of the CDR3; the missing end is completed from the germline J gene. The chain is built from TRBV16 and TRBJ2-5, with TRBD2 matching 11 bases. CDR1 and CDR2 from the germline V gene are SGHSA and FRNQAP. The CDR3 covers 14 residues. Trimming cost V 3 bases and J 5 bases; bases outside gene matches: 1. The chain's CDR3 is CASSFGTGGDTQYF. The CDR3 bases that were read are TGTGCAAGCAGCTTCGGGACTGGGGGAGACACCCAGTAC.

There are a few counts of this clone. Mouse names are used for the genes. The read is 1 residue too short to cover the CDR3 end, so that end is filled in from the germline J gene. The chain uses TRBV12-2 and TRBJ1-1; D call uncertain. Germline CDR1 SGHLS, CDR2 HYDKME. This CDR3 spans 13 amino acids. Trimming removed 4 bases at V and 0 bases at J, with 8 bases between. CDR3 loop: CASSRQANTEVFF. Incomplete CDR3 DNA: TGTGCCAGCTCGCGACAAGCAAACACAGAAGTCTTC.

For this clone: Mouse germline and gene names are used. The read halts 1 residue ahead of the CDR3 end, with the missing end drawn from the germline J gene. The chain employs TRBV26 and TRBJ2-1, with 8 bases that match TRBD1. Germline V lookup: CDR1 KGHPV, CDR2 FQNQEV (reference sequence). Unmatched junction bases numbered 3, after V lost 2 bases and J lost 6 bases. CDR3 size: 14 residues. The CDR3 loop reads CASSLGRGLAEQFF. Partial CDR3 DNA: TGTGCCAGCAGTCTGGGCAGGGGGCTTGCTGAGCAGTTC.

With regard to this clone: Genes and germline are mouse. Read data end 1 residue before the CDR3 end; the end is taken from the germline J gene. The chain is built from TRBV5 and TRBJ2-3; no definite D call. Germline lookup yields CDR1 LGHNA and CDR2 YNLKQL (reference sequence). This CDR3 spans 14 amino acids. With 4 bases removed from V and 0 bases from J, the gap between germline ends came to 8 bases. Here the CDR3 reads CASSLYGSAETLYF. CDR3 DNA (partial): TGTGCCAGCAGCCTCTACGGTAGTGCAGAAACGCTGTAT.

A few counts support this clone. Gene names follow the mouse nomenclature. The sequenced part of the CDR3 DNA is TGTGCCAGCAGTCTAGGGACCGGGCAGCTCTAC. It yields the protein CASSLGTGQLY. The CDR3 in full is CASSLGTGQLYF. The gene calls are TRBV26 and TRBJ2-2; D is unclear. The read gets to within 1 residue of the CDR3 end, and the germline J gene fills in the rest. V was shortened by 3 bases and J by 5 bases, with 4 bases between the two germline ends. Germline CDR1 KGHPV, CDR2 FQNQEV (reference sequence). The CDR3 length is 12 residues.

On this clone itself: Genes here carry mouse names. With the read ending 1 residue before the CDR3 end, the germline J gene is used to fill in that end. V and J are TRBV26 and TRBJ1-6, with D unresolved. TRBJ1-6 counts as an open reading frame of uncertain function. Trimming stripped 0 bases from V and 7 bases from J, with 7 bases between. CDR1 and CDR2 (germline): KGHPV, FQNQEV (reference sequence). The CDR3 covers 14 residues. The sequenced CDR3 bases are TGTGCCAGCAGTCTGTCGGGGTGGAATTCGCCCCTCTAC. This codes for CASSLSGWNSPLY. The full CDR3 sequence reads CASSLSGWNSPLYF.

Note on this clone: Germline and genes: mouse. The read ends 1 residue early relative to the CDR3; the germline J gene fills the gap. This chain joins TRBV5 and TRBJ2-1; D is undetermined. V dropped 0 bases and J dropped 4 bases, with 7 bases sitting between them. The CDR3 sequence is 14 residues long. The germline CDR1 and CDR2 sequences are LGHNA and YNLKQL (reference sequence). CDR3 loop: CASSQDLVYAEQFF. The CDR3 DNA, read in part, is TGTGCCAGCAGCCAAGATCTGGTTTATGCTGAGCAGTTC.

In its sample, this clone was seen a few times. The gene names given are mouse names. The read terminates 1 residue ahead of where the CDR3 ends, so the germline J gene completes it. The rearrangement uses TRBV12-1 and TRBJ1-1, with D maybe TRBD1 (5 bases). This CDR3 region has 14 residues. The germline CDR1 and CDR2 sequences are SGHSN and HYEKVE. V was trimmed by 0 bases and J by 1 base, leaving 8 bases between them. The CDR3 reads CASSLARVNTEVFF. The DNA read from the CDR3 is TGTGCCAGCTCTCTCGCCAGGGTGAACACAGAAGTCTTC.

The count of this clone is one. Any gene name here is a mouse gene name. The read stops 1 residue short of the end of the CDR3; the missing end is completed from the germline J gene. The chain links TRBV3 to TRBJ2-4, with 7 bases that match TRBD1. Per germline, CDR1 SNHLY and CDR2 FYNGKV (reference sequence). The CDR3 totals 14 residues. V was pared by 7 bases and J by 0 bases, with 4 bases of the junction left unmatched. CDR3: CASTRTGSQNTLYF. Incomplete CDR3 DNA: TGTGCCAGCACCAGGACAGGAAGTCAAAACACCTTGTAC. Full variable domain (outside the CDR3, taken from reference TRBV3 and TRBJ2-4): GPKVLQIPSHQIIDMGQMVTLNCDPVSNHLYFYWYKQILGQQMEFLVNFYNGKVMEKSKLFKDQFSVERPDGSYFTLKIQPTALEDSAVYFCASTRTGSQNTLYFGAGTRLSVL.

To note about this clone: Mouse gene names apply. The read ends 1 residue shy of where the CDR3 ends; the end is completed using the germline J gene. The V gene is TRBV26, the J gene TRBJ1-5; no firm D call. Germline loops: CDR1 KGHPV, CDR2 FQNQEV (reference sequence). The V end lost 4 bases, the J end lost 1 base, and 5 bases lay between the germline ends. CDR3 length: 13 amino acids. The covered CDR3 bases are TGTGCCAGCAGTCCGCAAAACAACCAGGCTCCGCTT. It is translated as CASSPQNNQAPL. The full CDR3 protein reads CASSPQNNQAPLF.

Notes on this clone: Genes and germline come from the mouse. The read ends 1 residue shy of where the CDR3 ends; the end is completed using the germline J gene. The chain carries TRBV26 and TRBJ1-1; D ambiguous. The V end was cut by 6 bases, the J end by 1 base, with 9 bases between. This CDR3 comprises 13 residues. Germline V gene data show CDR1 as KGHPV and CDR2 as FQNQEV (reference sequence). The sequenced CDR3 bases are TGTGCCAGCAGGGGCCATAAAAACACAGAAGTCTTC. Its translation is CASRGHKNTEVF. In full, the CDR3 is CASRGHKNTEVFF. Filled out from reference TRBV26 and TRBJ1-1, the complete variable domain reads NSKVIQTPRYLVKGQGQKAKMRCIPEKGHPVVFWYQQNKNNEFKFLINFQNQEVLQQIDMTEKRFSAECPSNSPCSLEIQSSEAGDSALYLCASRGHKNTEVFFGKGTRLTVV.

In the case of this clone: The germline and genes are mouse ones. The read terminates 1 residue before the CDR3 end, so the remaining end is supplied by the germline J gene. The J gene is TRBJ2-7, the V gene TRBV31; TRBD2 aligns across 7 bases. Trimming at V came to 1 base and at J to 2 bases, leaving 2 bases not matched to a gene. There are 13 residues in the CDR3. Germline CDR1 and CDR2: GKSSPN and SITVG. The CDR3 region is CAWSPLGAYEQYF. Incomplete CDR3 DNA: TGTGCCTGGAGTCCGCTGGGGGCCTATGAACAGTAC. The complete variable domain, with remaining parts taken from reference TRBV31 and TRBJ2-7, reads AQTIHQWPVAEIKAVGSPLSLGCTIKGKSSPNLYWYWQATGGTLQQLFYSITVGQVESVVQLNLSASRPKDDQFILSTEKLLLSHSGFYLCAWSPLGAYEQYFGPGTRLTVL.

This clone was seen a handful of times. The listed genes are named as in mouse. The read terminates 1 residue before the CDR3 end, so the remaining end is supplied by the germline J gene. Other DNA sequences in this specimen translate into the identical CDR3. The chain joins TRBV24 to TRBJ1-4; no definite D call. Trimming took 3 bases from V and 0 from J, leaving 11 bases between them. Per germline, CDR1 KGHTA and CDR2 FRNEEI. This CDR3 has 16 residues. The CDR3 bases that were read are TGTGCCAGCAGTCTTCCCCACGGACTTTCCAACGAAAGATTATTT. Residues: CASSLPHGLSNERLF. The CDR3 in full is CASSLPHGLSNERLFF.

This clone came up once. Here the gene names and germline are mouse. The read terminates 1 residue ahead of where the CDR3 ends, so the germline J gene completes it. The chain recombines TRBV3 with TRBJ2-7, with 10 bases aligning to TRBD1. Germline lookup yields CDR1 SNHLY and CDR2 FYNGKV (reference sequence). The CDR3 runs 14 residues. The J segment lost 4 bases and the V segment lost 1 base, leaving 1 base of the junction unmatched. CDR3 sequence: CASSLGGQGYEQYF. Incomplete CDR3 DNA: TGTGCCAGCAGCTTAGGGGGACAGGGGTATGAACAGTAC.

As for this clone: Gene names are mouse gene names. The read is 1 residue too short to cover the CDR3 end, so that end is filled in from the germline J gene. The gene calls are TRBV26 and TRBJ1-1; D might be TRBD1 (6 bases). CDR1 and CDR2 (germline): KGHPV, FQNQEV (reference sequence). The CDR3 runs to 14 residues. The germline V and J ends were trimmed by 6 bases and 0 bases, with 11 bases remaining between them. This chain's CDR3 is CASRSGTTNTEVFF. The CDR3 bases that were read are TGTGCCAGCAGGTCCGGGACAACAAACACAGAAGTCTTC. The variable domain in full, with the rest retrieved from reference TRBV26 and TRBJ1-1, is NSKVIQTPRYLVKGQGQKAKMRCIPEKGHPVVFWYQQNKNNEFKFLINFQNQEVLQQIDMTEKRFSAECPSNSPCSLEIQSSEAGDSALYLCASRSGTTNTEVFFGKGTRLTVV.

Comment on this clone: Gene names follow the mouse nomenclature. The read gets to within 1 residue of the CDR3 end, and the germline J gene fills in the rest. This chain connects TRBV26 to TRBJ1-6; possible D gene TRBD1, 5 bases. TRBJ1-6 is filed as an ORF, its function uncertain. The CDR3 consists of 14 residues. V was cut by 2 bases and J by 7 bases, with 9 bases left in between. The germline V gene has CDR1 KGHPV and CDR2 FQNQEV (reference sequence). CDR3 amino acids: CASSLPGNNSPLYF. The sequenced CDR3 bases are TGTGCCAGCAGTCTGCCAGGGAACAATTCGCCCCTCTAC.

This clone showed up just a few times. The gene names given are mouse names. The CDR3 goes on 1 residue after the read ends, and that part is filled in from the germline J gene. The chain employs TRBV23 and TRBJ2-7; TRBD1, the table's D call, lacks a check against the DNA. Per germline, CDR1 KGHTA and CDR2 FQNQQP. This CDR3 is built from 13 residues. CDR3 DNA (partial): TGCTCCAGCAGTCCTCGGGACATCTATGAACAGTAC. Translating gives CSSSPRDIYEQY. The entire CDR3 sequence reads CSSSPRDIYEQYF.

A remark on this clone: All gene names here are mouse names. The CDR3 goes on 1 residue after the read ends, and that part is filled in from the germline J gene. The chain joins TRBV26 to TRBJ2-4; TRBD2 matches 10 bases. The CDR3 totals 14 residues. Germline V gene lookup returns CDR1 KGHPV and CDR2 FQNQEV (reference sequence). Trimming at V came to 0 bases and at J to 7 bases, leaving 1 base not matched to a gene. The part of the CDR3 DNA that was read is TGTGCCAGCAGTCTGTCAACTGGGGGGGACACCTTGTAC. Translation: CASSLSTGGDTLY. The whole CDR3 sequence is CASSLSTGGDTLYF.